These T cell receptor beta chains were read from a single sample in a study of blood T cell repertoires in COVID-19. Data came from immunoSEQ multiplex PCR; TCRdb stores just in-frame clones and leaves some out. The data contain about 330,000 clones, around 89% of them singletons. The sample taken for sequencing was peripheral blood. These receptors were collected from a man between 18 and 29 years old who had recovered from COVID-19. CDR3s include the opening cysteine and the closing phenylalanine or tryptophan. The order of the fields is clone size, J gene, D gene, V gene, CDR3 DNA, CDR3 protein. The D gene is left open where the match is weak. Clone size appears in some rows only: once, few, many, or a class for an expanded clone.

clone size: .
J gene: TRBJ2-7
D gene: TRBD2
V gene: TRBV4-1
CDR3 DNA: TGCGCCAGCAGCCAAGATCCTGGACTAGCGACCTACGAGCAGTACTTC
CDR3 protein: CASSQDPGLATYEQYF

clone size: .
J gene: TRBJ2-7
D gene: .
V gene: TRBV5-1
CDR3 DNA: TGCGCCAGCAGCTTGGAGGAGGGTCCCTACGAGCAGTACTTC
CDR3 protein: CASSLEEGPYEQYF

clone size: once
J gene: TRBJ2-1
D gene: TRBD2
V gene: TRBV7-9
CDR3 DNA: TGTGCCAGCAGTCTGCTAGCGGGAGTCTACAATGAGCAGTTCTTC
CDR3 protein: CASSLLAGVYNEQFF

clone size: .
J gene: TRBJ2-3
D gene: TRBD2
V gene: TRBV5-1
CDR3 DNA: TGCGCCAGCAGCGTGGGACTAGTCACAGATACGCAGTATTTT
CDR3 protein: CASSVGLVTDTQYF

clone size: .
J gene: TRBJ1-2
D gene: .
V gene: TRBV7-6
CDR3 DNA: TGTGCCAGCAGCCCAACCCCCTCGGAGGGCTACACCTTC
CDR3 protein: CASSPTPSEGYTF

clone size: .
J gene: TRBJ2-2
D gene: TRBD1
V gene: TRBV5-1
CDR3 DNA: TGCGCCAGCAGCTCCTCCGGGACAGGGGTTTCCGGGGAGCTGTTTTTT
CDR3 protein: CASSSSGTGVSGELFF

clone size: .
J gene: TRBJ1-1
D gene: .
V gene: TRBV23-1
CDR3 DNA: TGCGCCAGCAGTGGAATTTCGGCAGGGCGTTCGAACACTGAAGCTTTCTTT
CDR3 protein: CASSGISAGRSNTEAFF

clone size: once
J gene: TRBJ1-1
D gene: .
V gene: TRBV9
CDR3 DNA: TGTGCCAGCAGCGTAGAGGTTGGACAGAACACTGAAGCTTTCTTT
CDR3 protein: CASSVEVGQNTEAFF

clone size: .
J gene: TRBJ2-2
D gene: .
V gene: TRBV10-3
CDR3 DNA: TGTGCCATCAGTGAGAGCCCGAACACCGGGGAGCTGTTTTTT
CDR3 protein: CAISESPNTGELFF

clone size: .
J gene: TRBJ2-1
D gene: .
V gene: TRBV24-1
CDR3 DNA: TGTGCCACCAGTGATTCCGTACGAGGGCCCTCGGGTGAGCAGTTCTTC
CDR3 protein: CATSDSVRGPSGEQFF

clone size: .
J gene: TRBJ2-7
D gene: .
V gene: TRBV4-3
CDR3 DNA: TGCGCCAGCAGCCAAGCAGCTCGAGGCTCCTACGAGCAGTACTTC
CDR3 protein: CASSQAARGSYEQYF

clone size: .
J gene: TRBJ1-6
D gene: TRBD1
V gene: TRBV27
CDR3 DNA: TGTGCCAGCAGAAGGGAGGACAGGGGGTATAATTCACCCCTCCACTTT
CDR3 protein: CASRREDRGYNSPLHF

clone size: .
J gene: TRBJ1-1
D gene: TRBD1
V gene: TRBV6-1
CDR3 DNA: TGTGCCAGCAGTGATGGGACAGCCGTTAACACTGAAGCTTTCTTT
CDR3 protein: CASSDGTAVNTEAFF

clone size: .
J gene: TRBJ1-2
D gene: .
V gene: TRBV6-5
CDR3 DNA: TGTGCCAGCAGTTACTCACAGGGCAACTATGGCTACACCTTC
CDR3 protein: CASSYSQGNYGYTF

clone size: few
J gene: TRBJ2-7
D gene: TRBD1
V gene: TRBV5-4
CDR3 DNA: TGTGCCAGCAGATCCGGGACAGTTAATTACGAGCAGTACTTC
CDR3 protein: CASRSGTVNYEQYF

clone size: once
J gene: TRBJ2-7
D gene: TRBD1
V gene: TRBV28
CDR3 DNA: TGTGCCAGCAGTTTAGGTGGACAGGGAATCCACGAGCAGTACTTC
CDR3 protein: CASSLGGQGIHEQYF

clone size: .
J gene: TRBJ1-6
D gene: .
V gene: TRBV3-1/TRBV3-2
CDR3 DNA: TGTGCCAGCAGCCATCGAGATCCCACTTATTCACCCCTCCACTTT
CDR3 protein: CASSHRDPTYSPLHF

clone size: .
J gene: TRBJ2-3
D gene: .
V gene: TRBV5-4
CDR3 DNA: TGTGCCAGCAGCCTCAGGGACTTCGCAGATACGCAGTATTTT
CDR3 protein: CASSLRDFADTQYF

clone size: .
J gene: TRBJ2-1
D gene: TRBD2
V gene: TRBV4-1
CDR3 DNA: TGCGCCAGCAGCCACCCACTAGCGGGGGCTCACAATGAGCAGTTCTTC
CDR3 protein: CASSHPLAGAHNEQFF

clone size: .
J gene: TRBJ2-2
D gene: .
V gene: TRBV7-3
CDR3 DNA: TGTGCCAGCAGCTTAGTGACAGACACCGGGGAGCTGTTTTTT
CDR3 protein: CASSLVTDTGELFF

clone size: .
J gene: TRBJ2-7
D gene: TRBD1
V gene: TRBV30
CDR3 DNA: TGTGCCGCGGACAGGGGGCTCGAGCAGTACTTC
CDR3 protein: CAADRGLEQYF

clone size: .
J gene: TRBJ2-1
D gene: .
V gene: TRBV2
CDR3 DNA: TGTGCCAGCAGTGAACAGTGGAGAATGAACAATGAGCAGTTCTTC
CDR3 protein: CASSEQWRMNNEQFF

clone size: .
J gene: TRBJ2-3
D gene: TRBD2
V gene: TRBV5-5
CDR3 DNA: TGTGCCAGCAGCTCCCTAGCGGGGGGGCCGTATCCGCAGTATTTT
CDR3 protein: CASSSLAGGPYPQYF

clone size: .
J gene: TRBJ1-2
D gene: .
V gene: TRBV6-1
CDR3 DNA: TGTGCCAGCAGTGAAGCGGGGGGACTCCACTATGGCTACACCTTC
CDR3 protein: CASSEAGGLHYGYTF

clone size: .
J gene: TRBJ1-5
D gene: TRBD1
V gene: TRBV19
CDR3 DNA: TGTGCCAGTAGTGGGACAGGGAATCAGCCCCAGCATTTT
CDR3 protein: CASSGTGNQPQHF

clone size: .
J gene: TRBJ1-2
D gene: TRBD1
V gene: TRBV25-1
CDR3 DNA: TGTGCCAGCAGTGAGTGGACAGGGGGTGATGGCTACACCTTC
CDR3 protein: CASSEWTGGDGYTF

clone size: .
J gene: TRBJ1-5
D gene: .
V gene: TRBV25-1
CDR3 DNA: TGTGCCAGCAGCGACGGGACTTATAGCAATCAGCCCCAGCATTTT
CDR3 protein: CASSDGTYSNQPQHF

clone size: .
J gene: TRBJ1-2
D gene: .
V gene: TRBV5-6
CDR3 DNA: TGTGCCAGCAGCTCACCGCTAGTGGAAACGCTCTTC
CDR3 protein: CASSSPLVETLF

clone size: .
J gene: TRBJ2-5
D gene: TRBD2
V gene: TRBV6-2/TRBV6-3
CDR3 DNA: TGTGCCAGCAGTTCCCTTCGTGGGGGGGGGACCCAGTACTTC
CDR3 protein: CASSSLRGGGTQYF

clone size: .
J gene: TRBJ2-5
D gene: .
V gene: TRBV24-1
CDR3 DNA: TGTGCCACCAGTGATTCCCGGGGAAGTCAAGAGACCCAGTACTTC
CDR3 protein: CATSDSRGSQETQYF

clone size: once
J gene: TRBJ2-1
D gene: TRBD2
V gene: TRBV9
CDR3 DNA: TGTGCCAGCACGATTAGCGGGAGAAGTAACAATGAGCAGTTCTTC
CDR3 protein: CASTISGRSNNEQFF

clone size: .
J gene: TRBJ1-6
D gene: .
V gene: TRBV7-2
CDR3 DNA: TGTGCCAGCAGCTTACAAGGGGTTGGTTCACCCCTCCACTTT
CDR3 protein: CASSLQGVGSPLHF

clone size: once
J gene: TRBJ1-4
D gene: TRBD1
V gene: TRBV3-1/TRBV3-2
CDR3 DNA: TGTGCCAGCAGCCGTCGCCGGGACAGGGGGCTGGAAAAACTGTTTTTT
CDR3 protein: CASSRRRDRGLEKLFF

clone size: .
J gene: TRBJ1-1
D gene: TRBD1
V gene: TRBV19
CDR3 DNA: TGTGCCAGTCTCCTGATACCTACACTTCTTCGGGACAGGGGAGAGGGCACTGAAGCTTTCTTT
CDR3 protein: CASLLIPTLLRDRGEGTEAFF

clone size: once
J gene: TRBJ2-7
D gene: .
V gene: TRBV7-9
CDR3 DNA: TGTGCCAGCAGCCCGACTAATACCTACTACGAGCAGTACTTC
CDR3 protein: CASSPTNTYYEQYF

clone size: .
J gene: TRBJ2-1
D gene: .
V gene: TRBV27
CDR3 DNA: TGTGCCAGCAGTTTCTCACCGGACAGTGCCGATGAGCAGTTCTTC
CDR3 protein: CASSFSPDSADEQFF

clone size: .
J gene: TRBJ2-2
D gene: .
V gene: TRBV4-2
CDR3 DNA: TGTGCCAGCAGCCAAGGGCTCCTCCCCGGGGAGCTGTTTTTT
CDR3 protein: CASSQGLLPGELFF

clone size: .
J gene: TRBJ2-2
D gene: TRBD1
V gene: TRBV3-1/TRBV3-2
CDR3 DNA: TGTGCCAGCAGCCCCCTCTCCGGGACAGGGAACACCGGGGAGCTGTTTTTT
CDR3 protein: CASSPLSGTGNTGELFF

clone size: .
J gene: TRBJ2-1
D gene: .
V gene: TRBV4-1
CDR3 DNA: TGCGCCAGCAGCCAAGATGAACAGGGATACAATGAGCAGTTCTTC
CDR3 protein: CASSQDEQGYNEQFF

clone size: .
J gene: TRBJ2-2
D gene: .
V gene: TRBV6-1
CDR3 DNA: TGTGCCAGCAGTGAAAGCGCCGGGGAGCTGTTTTTT
CDR3 protein: CASSESAGELFF

clone size: .
J gene: TRBJ2-2
D gene: .
V gene: TRBV13
CDR3 DNA: TGTGCCAGCAGCTTAGGCCTAGGGGACACCGGGGAGCTGTTTTTT
CDR3 protein: CASSLGLGDTGELFF

clone size: .
J gene: TRBJ1-5
D gene: .
V gene: TRBV6-1
CDR3 DNA: TGTGCCAGCAGTGAACCAGTGGGGCAGGGCCTCATTTATAGCAATCAGCCCCAGCATTTT
CDR3 protein: CASSEPVGQGLIYSNQPQHF

clone size: .
J gene: TRBJ2-2
D gene: TRBD2
V gene: TRBV19
CDR3 DNA: TGTGCCAGTAGCCCACGGACTAGCGGGAGGCCGAACACCGGGGAGCTGTTTTTT
CDR3 protein: CASSPRTSGRPNTGELFF

clone size: .
J gene: TRBJ2-7
D gene: TRBD1
V gene: TRBV11-2
CDR3 DNA: TGTGCCAGCAGCCTCGGACAGGGCGGGTTCTACGAGCAGTACTTC
CDR3 protein: CASSLGQGGFYEQYF

clone size: .
J gene: TRBJ1-1
D gene: TRBD1
V gene: TRBV7-9
CDR3 DNA: TGTGCCAGCAGCTTAACAGGGGTGAACACTGAAGCTTTCTTT
CDR3 protein: CASSLTGVNTEAFF

clone size: .
J gene: TRBJ1-6
D gene: TRBD1
V gene: TRBV5-1
CDR3 DNA: TGCGCCAGCAGCCCGGGACAGGGGGGCTCACCCCTCCACTTT
CDR3 protein: CASSPGQGGSPLHF

clone size: .
J gene: TRBJ1-1
D gene: .
V gene: TRBV12-3/TRBV12-4
CDR3 DNA: TGTGCCAGCAGTCTCCGACAGGTTGAAGCTTTCTTT
CDR3 protein: CASSLRQVEAFF

clone size: .
J gene: TRBJ1-1
D gene: TRBD1
V gene: TRBV11-2
CDR3 DNA: TGTGCCAGCAGATATGGCTCGGGGACAGGGAACACTGAAGCTTTCTTT
CDR3 protein: CASRYGSGTGNTEAFF

clone size: .
J gene: TRBJ1-1
D gene: TRBD1
V gene: TRBV5-5
CDR3 DNA: TGTGCCAGCAGCTTTCAGACAGGGCGGGGCACTGAAGCTTTCTTT
CDR3 protein: CASSFQTGRGTEAFF

clone size: .
J gene: TRBJ2-1
D gene: .
V gene: TRBV4-3
CDR3 DNA: TGCGCCAGCAGCCAAGAGTTTGGCGGAAGCTCCTACAATGAGCAGTTCTTC
CDR3 protein: CASSQEFGGSSYNEQFF